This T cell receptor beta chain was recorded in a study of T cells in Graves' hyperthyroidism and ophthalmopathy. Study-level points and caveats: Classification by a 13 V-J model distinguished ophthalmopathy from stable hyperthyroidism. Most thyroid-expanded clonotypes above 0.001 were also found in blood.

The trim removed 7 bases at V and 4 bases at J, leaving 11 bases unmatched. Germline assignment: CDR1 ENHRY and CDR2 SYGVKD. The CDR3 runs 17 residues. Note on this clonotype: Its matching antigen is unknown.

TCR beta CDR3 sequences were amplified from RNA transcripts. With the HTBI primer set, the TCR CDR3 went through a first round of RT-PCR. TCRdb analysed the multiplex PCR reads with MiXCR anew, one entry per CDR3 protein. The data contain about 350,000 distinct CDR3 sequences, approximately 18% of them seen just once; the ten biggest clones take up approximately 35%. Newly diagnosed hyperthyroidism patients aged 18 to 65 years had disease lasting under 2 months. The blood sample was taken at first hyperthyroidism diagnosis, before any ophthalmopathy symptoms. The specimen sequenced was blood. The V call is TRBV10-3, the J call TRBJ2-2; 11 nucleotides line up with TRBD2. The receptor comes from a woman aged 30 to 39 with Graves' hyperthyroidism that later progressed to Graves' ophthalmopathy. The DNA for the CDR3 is TGTGCCATCAACCGCCGCACTAGCGGGAGAGGCACCGGGGAGCTGTTTTTT. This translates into CAINRRTSGRGTGELFF.